One sample yielded the 8 T cell receptor beta chains listed below, sequenced in a study of CD8+CD57+ T cells in acquired aplastic anemia (dated by TCRdb to the late 2010s). Sequencing was performed on an Illumina HiSeq 2000. TCR beta VDJ combination and CDR3 sequence profiling used genomic DNA as the template. TCRdb trimmed the raw reads at Q25, called clones with MiXCR and kept productive beta chains. Each entry merges the rows of one CDR3 protein and shows their most common DNA and genes. This sample lists 400,000 to 450,000 distinct CDR3 sequences; under 80% were detected once. 4% of the sample is held by the ten biggest clonotypes. Sequences were obtained from sorted CD4+, CD8+, or CD8+CD57+ T cells (not recorded which) from PBMCs. The receptors stem from a human donor in good health, serving as a control.

This chain uses TRBV7-2 with TRBJ2-3; TRBD2 aligns across 7 bases. V gave up 4 bases and J gave up 11 bases; unmatched junction bases: 9. CDR1 is SGHTA and CDR2 is FQGNSA in the germline V gene. The CDR3 has 13 amino acids. This chain's CDR3 is CASSSEGRVGQYF. As DNA, the CDR3 is TGTGCCAGCAGCTCTGAGGGGAGGGTGGGGCAGTATTTT.

This clonotype came up many times. J is TRBJ1-5 and V is TRBV30; 8 nucleotides align to TRBD1. The germline V gene encodes CDR1 GTSNPN and CDR2 SVGIG (reference sequence). The CDR3 sequence is 13 residues long. V was pared by 2 bases and J by 6 bases, with 3 bases of the junction left unmatched. The CDR3 DNA reads TGTGCCTGGAGTCAGGGGGCCGGTCAGCCCCAGCATTTT. Translation gives CAWSQGAGQPQHF.

Of note for this clonotype: A much larger clone differs by one base, so this may be a read error. The CDR3 DNA reads as TGTGCCAGCACGTTCAGCGGAGGGGGGAATTCACCCCCCCACTTT. Translation gives CASTFSGGGNSPPHF. This chain joins TRBV12-3 or TRBV12-4 and TRBJ1-6; D might be TRBD1 (6 bases). The CDR3 is made up of 15 amino acids.

The rearrangement links TRBV14 to TRBJ2-7, with 9 bases aligning to TRBD1. The CDR3 length is 15 residues. After removal of 3 bases from V and 10 bases from J, the junction contained 13 bases not matched to a gene. CDR1 and CDR2 (germline): SGHDN, FVKESK. Written as DNA, the CDR3 is TGTGCCAGCAGCCAGGACAGGGGAGGTTCACCCCACCAGTACTTC. Translating gives CASSQDRGGSPHQYF.

Turning to this clonotype: Mismatch with germline at one junction end may stem from a read error. V and J are TRBV7-2 and TRBJ1-2; TRBD1 might be the D (5 bases). The CDR3 has 14 residues. CDR1 is SGHTA and CDR2 is FQGNSA in the germline V gene. The CDR3 loop is CASSKGTVATGYAF. CDR3 DNA: TGTGCCAGCAGCAAGGGGACGGTGGCCACTGGCTACGCCTTC.

This clonotype was recorded at least ten times. This sequence joins TRBV12-3 or TRBV12-4 and TRBJ1-1; perhaps TRBD1 as D (5 bases). The length of the CDR3 is 15 residues. With 6 bases removed from V and 0 bases from J, the gap between germline ends came to 14 bases. CDR3 in DNA: TGTGCCAGCAGAACCCTCACGGGGGTGAACACTGAAGCTTTCTTT. Translated: CASRTLTGVNTEAFF.

This clonotype has at least ten counts. The chain combines TRBV6-1 with TRBJ2-5; 10 positions agree with TRBD2. The germline V gene has CDR1 MNHNS and CDR2 SASEGT. This CDR3 has 15 residues. V trimming: 7 bases; J trimming: 4 bases; junction bases outside the gene matches: 9. The CDR3 spells CASIPLAGYGETQYF. In DNA form, the CDR3 reads TGTGCCAGCATCCCACTAGCGGGATACGGAGAGACCCAGTACTTC.

This clonotype was found once. J is TRBJ1-4 and V is TRBV11-3, with TRBD1 as a possible D gene (6 bases). This CDR3 region has 17 residues. V was cut by 8 bases and J by 6 bases, with 25 bases left in between. In germline, CDR1 is SGHNT, CDR2 YENEEA. The CDR3 DNA reads TGTGCCAGCCACGGGGGCAGACAAGGGGACGGCGATGAAAAACTGTTTTTT. The encoded protein is CASHGGRQGDGDEKLFF.